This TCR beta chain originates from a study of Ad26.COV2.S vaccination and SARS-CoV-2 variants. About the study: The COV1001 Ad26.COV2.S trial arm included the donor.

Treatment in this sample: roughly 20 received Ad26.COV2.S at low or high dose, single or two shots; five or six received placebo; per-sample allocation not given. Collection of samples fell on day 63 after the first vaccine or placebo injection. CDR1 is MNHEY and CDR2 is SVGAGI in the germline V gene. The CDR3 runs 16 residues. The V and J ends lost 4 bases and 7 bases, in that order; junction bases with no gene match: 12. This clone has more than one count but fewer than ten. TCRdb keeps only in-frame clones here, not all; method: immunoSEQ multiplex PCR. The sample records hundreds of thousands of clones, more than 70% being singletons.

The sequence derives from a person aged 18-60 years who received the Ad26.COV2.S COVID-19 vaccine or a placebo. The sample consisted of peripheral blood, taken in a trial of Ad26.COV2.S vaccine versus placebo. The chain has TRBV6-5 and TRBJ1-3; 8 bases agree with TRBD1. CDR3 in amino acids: CASSSTWTGRRNTIYF. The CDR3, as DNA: TGTGCCAGCAGTTCGACTTGGACAGGGAGAAGGAACACCATATATTTT.